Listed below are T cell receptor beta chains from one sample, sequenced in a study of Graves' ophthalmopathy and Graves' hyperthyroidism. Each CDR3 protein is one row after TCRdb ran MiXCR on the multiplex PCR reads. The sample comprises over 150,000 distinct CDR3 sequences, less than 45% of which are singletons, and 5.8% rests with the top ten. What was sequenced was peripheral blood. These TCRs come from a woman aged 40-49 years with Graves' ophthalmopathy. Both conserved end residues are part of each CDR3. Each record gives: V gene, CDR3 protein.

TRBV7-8	CASMKGQGSEQYF
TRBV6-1	CASSRQLQNYEQYF
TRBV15	CATSRDRGASSYEQYF
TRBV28	CASSLRPGQGNYEQYF
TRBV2	CASSEWREAAETQYF
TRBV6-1	CASRDHRVPFF
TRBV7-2	CASSFGQVGYEQYF
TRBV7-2	CASSPGAIPEETQYF
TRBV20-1	CSARDLASVYEQYF
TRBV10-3	CAISGGQETQYF
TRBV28	CASSTGAPPGYGAFF
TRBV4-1	CASSQEPGSGQYF
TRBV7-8	CASSYGAGETEAFF
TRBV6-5	CASSYGGVYTEAFF
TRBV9	CASSVEGGGAFF
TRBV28	CASSLRTELNTEAFF
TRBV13	CASSLVGGGGSGPDKETQYF
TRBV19	CASSGALNYGYTF
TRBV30	CAWSVRTGDNWSYNSPLHF
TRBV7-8	CAWSDQYQETQYF
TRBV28	CASLRGNTGELFF
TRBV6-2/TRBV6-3	CASKDTTYEQYF
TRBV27	CASSSDRIVSGANVLTF
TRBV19	CASLRDLDYEQYF
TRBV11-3	CASSSRYQGETQYF
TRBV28	CASSSSGTTYEQYF
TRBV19	CASSTGFRQETQYF
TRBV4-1	CASSQEGVRSGNTIYF
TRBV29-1	CSVGVWTEAFF
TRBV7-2	CASSSSIAGGRETQYF
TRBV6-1	CASRVSGETQYF
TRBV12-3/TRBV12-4	CASSPGQSFYEQYF
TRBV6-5	CASSYREMHEQYF
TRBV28	CASSAGQGVTEAFF
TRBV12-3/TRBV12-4	CASAFSRELFF
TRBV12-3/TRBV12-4	CASSRGLAGETGELFF
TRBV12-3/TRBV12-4	CASSSTPYYGYTF
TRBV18	CASSAQGRNTEAFF
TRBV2	CASSVGGGIETQYF
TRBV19	CASSSDGGRTEAFF
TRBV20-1	CSARDPGRGDNQPQHF
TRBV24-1	CATNGAGQGRASNQPQHF
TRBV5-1	CASSVDSYEQYF
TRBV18	CASSPEGQGLRGYTF
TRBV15	CATSRDHKETQYF
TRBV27	CASSVPGQSYEQYF
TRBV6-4	CASSPRSGALSNQPQHF
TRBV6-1	CASGWSGGPIGELFF
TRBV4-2	CASSQDRGGRSGYTF
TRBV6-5	CASTPGGIYGYTF
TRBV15	CATSRVQNYNSPLHF
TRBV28	CASSLRLRAQPQHF
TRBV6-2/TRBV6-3	CASRLPGMNTEAFF